This entry lists 7 T cell receptor beta chains sequenced from one sample in a study of T cell repertoires in cytomegalovirus infection. TCRdb reprocessed the reads via MiXCR and lists one record per CDR3 protein. The sample carries around 200,000 distinct CDR3 sequences, about a sixth recorded once. The sequencing input was CD8+ T cells from PBMCs. Source of these receptors: a human donor in good health (CMV status not recorded). Some clones in this sample may be carry-over from other donors' samples.

V gene TRBV28 combines with J gene TRBJ2-1; D remains unclear. CDR1 MDHEN and CDR2 SYDVKM come from the germline V gene. The CDR3 has 13 amino acids. V was trimmed by 2 bases and J by 5 bases, leaving 7 bases between them. The CDR3, as DNA: TGTGCCAGCAGTTTAAGGGTAGACAATGAGCAGTTCTTC. Residues: CASSLRVDNEQFF.

The gene calls are TRBV6-1 and TRBJ2-7; D call uncertain. V shed 7 bases and J shed 1 base, with 8 bases lying between them. The V gene's germline CDR1 is MNHNS and CDR2 SASEGT. There are 12 residues in the CDR3. CDR3: CASMSVSYEQYF. The CDR3 DNA follows: TGTGCCAGCATGAGTGTATCCTACGAGCAGTACTTC.

This clonotype was seen more than once but under ten times. This rearrangement joins TRBV10-3 to TRBJ1-6, with TRBD1 matching over 8 bases. The junction had 9 bases not matched to a gene; V was cut back by 5 bases and J by 0 bases. Germline V gene lookup returns CDR1 ENHRY and CDR2 SYGVKD. This CDR3 has 18 residues. The CDR3 nucleotides are TGTGCCATCAGTAAAAACCGGGACAGGAGCTCCTATAATTCACCCCTCCACTTT. It specifies CAISKNRDRSSYNSPLHF.

This clonotype appeared a few times. The chain couples TRBV14 to TRBJ1-1, with D perhaps matching TRBD1 (6 bases). The V gene lost 4 bases and the J gene lost 5 bases, with 14 bases spanning the gap. The germline CDR1 and CDR2 sequences are SGHDN and FVKESK. This CDR3 region has 14 residues. The CDR3: CASSLTGRKTEAFF. The CDR3 DNA follows: TGTGCCAGCAGCCTTACAGGGAGGAAGACTGAAGCTTTCTTT. Full variable domain (missing parts from reference TRBV14 and TRBJ1-1): EAGVTQFPSHSVIEKGQTVTLRCDPISGHDNLYWYRRVMGKEIKFLLHFVKESKQDESGMPNNRFLAERTGGTYSTLKVQPAELEDSGVYFCASSLTGRKTEAFFGQGTRLTVV.

This sequence joins TRBV6-6 and TRBJ1-6; D is unclear. V was shortened by 0 bases and J by 4 bases, with 10 bases between the two germline ends. This CDR3 contains 16 residues. Germline V gene lookup returns CDR1 MNHNY and CDR2 SVGAGI (reference sequence). CDR3 DNA: TGTGCCAGCAGTTACTCCTGGACCGCTTATAATTCACCCCTCCACTTT. This translates into CASSYSWTAYNSPLHF.

The rearrangement uses TRBV29-1 and TRBJ2-2, with 7 bases lining up with TRBD2. Looked up from germline, CDR1 is SQVTM and CDR2 is ANQGSEA. V gave up 4 bases and J gave up 1 base; unmatched junction bases: 6. The length of the CDR3 is 15 residues. CDR3 residues: CSVVGGGENTGELFF. The DNA for the CDR3 is TGCAGCGTTGTTGGTGGGGGGGAGAACACCGGGGAGCTGTTTTTT.

The V gene is TRBV7-9, the J gene TRBJ2-3; D unclear. The V and J ends lost 0 bases and 4 bases respectively, with 8 bases between them. Germline loops: CDR1 SEHNR, CDR2 FQNEAQ (reference sequence). This CDR3 has 14 amino acids. The CDR3 spells CASSLARGPDTQYF. The CDR3 coding sequence is TGTGCCAGCAGCTTAGCAAGAGGACCAGATACGCAGTATTTT. Full variable domain (outside the CDR3, taken from reference TRBV7-9 and TRBJ2-3): DTGVSQNPRHKITKRGQNVTFRCDPISEHNRLYWYRQTLGQGPEFLTYFQNEAQLEKSRLLSDRFSAERPKGSFSTLEIQRTEQGDSAMYLCASSLARGPDTQYFGPGTRLTVL.